The source of this T cell receptor beta chain is a study of T-cell memory formation after mild COVID-19. Points from the study as a whole: Those CD4+ clones that contracted were mainly in CM and EM (CD8+ ones in EMRA). The study found balanced CD4/CD8 in clones contracting day 15 to 85 and a CD4+ lean in later expanders. Detection of some responders pre-infection suggested pre-existing cross-reactive memory T cells participated. Confirmation of SARS-CoV-2 specificity was lacking for second-wave clones peaking day 37.

There are 15 residues in the CDR3. J was trimmed by 10 bases and V by 5 bases; bases with no gene match: 8. Per germline, CDR1 SGHNT and CDR2 YENEEA. In this sample, this clonotype turned up a few times. What it binds is not known. In TCRdb, the 5' RACE reads were re-called with MiXCR into one record per CDR3 protein. The sample includes under 60,000 distinct CDR3 sequences, 9.3% of them seen just once. The gene calls are TRBV11-3 and TRBJ2-1; 13 bases map to TRBD2. The source material was PBMCs or a T cell subset sorted from them (not recorded which). This receptor was taken from an adult woman who had mild COVID-19 (a few samples of this study predate the infection). Cell type and time point are not known. CDR3 DNA: TGTGCCAGCAGCACGGGACTAGCGGGAATTGGGGAGCAGTTCTTC. Translated: CASSTGLAGIGEQFF.